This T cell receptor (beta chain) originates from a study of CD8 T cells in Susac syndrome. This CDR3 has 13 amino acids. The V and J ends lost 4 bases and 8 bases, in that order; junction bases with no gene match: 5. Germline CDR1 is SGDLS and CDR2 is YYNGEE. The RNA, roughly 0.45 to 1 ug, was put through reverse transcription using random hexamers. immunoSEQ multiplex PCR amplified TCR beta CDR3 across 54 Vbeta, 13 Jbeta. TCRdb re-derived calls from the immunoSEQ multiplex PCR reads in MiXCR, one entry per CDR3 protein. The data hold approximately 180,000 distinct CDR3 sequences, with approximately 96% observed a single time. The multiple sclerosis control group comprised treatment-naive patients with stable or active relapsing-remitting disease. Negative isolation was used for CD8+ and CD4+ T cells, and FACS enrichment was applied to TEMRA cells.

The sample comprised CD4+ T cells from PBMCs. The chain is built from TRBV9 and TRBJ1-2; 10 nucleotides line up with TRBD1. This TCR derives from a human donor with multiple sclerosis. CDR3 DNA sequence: TGTGCCAGCAGCCCGATGGGACAGGGGGGCTACACCTTC. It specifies CASSPMGQGGYTF.